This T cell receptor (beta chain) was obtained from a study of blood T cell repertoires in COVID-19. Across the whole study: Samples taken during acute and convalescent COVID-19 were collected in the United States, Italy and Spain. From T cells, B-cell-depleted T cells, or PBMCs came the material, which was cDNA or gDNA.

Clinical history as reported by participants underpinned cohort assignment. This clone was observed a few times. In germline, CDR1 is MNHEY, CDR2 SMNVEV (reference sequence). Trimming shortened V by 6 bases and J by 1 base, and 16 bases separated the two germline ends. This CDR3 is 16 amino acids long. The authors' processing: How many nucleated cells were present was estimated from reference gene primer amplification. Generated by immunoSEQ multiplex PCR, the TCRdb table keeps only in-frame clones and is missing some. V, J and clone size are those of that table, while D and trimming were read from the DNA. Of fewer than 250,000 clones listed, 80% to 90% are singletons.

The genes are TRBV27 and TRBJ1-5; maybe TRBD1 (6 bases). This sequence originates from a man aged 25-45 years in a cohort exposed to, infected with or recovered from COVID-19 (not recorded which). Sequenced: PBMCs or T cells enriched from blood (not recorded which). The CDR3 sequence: CASSLYGGMSNQPQHF. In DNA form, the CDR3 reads TGTGCCAGCAGCCTATATGGGGGCATGAGCAATCAGCCCCAGCATTTT.